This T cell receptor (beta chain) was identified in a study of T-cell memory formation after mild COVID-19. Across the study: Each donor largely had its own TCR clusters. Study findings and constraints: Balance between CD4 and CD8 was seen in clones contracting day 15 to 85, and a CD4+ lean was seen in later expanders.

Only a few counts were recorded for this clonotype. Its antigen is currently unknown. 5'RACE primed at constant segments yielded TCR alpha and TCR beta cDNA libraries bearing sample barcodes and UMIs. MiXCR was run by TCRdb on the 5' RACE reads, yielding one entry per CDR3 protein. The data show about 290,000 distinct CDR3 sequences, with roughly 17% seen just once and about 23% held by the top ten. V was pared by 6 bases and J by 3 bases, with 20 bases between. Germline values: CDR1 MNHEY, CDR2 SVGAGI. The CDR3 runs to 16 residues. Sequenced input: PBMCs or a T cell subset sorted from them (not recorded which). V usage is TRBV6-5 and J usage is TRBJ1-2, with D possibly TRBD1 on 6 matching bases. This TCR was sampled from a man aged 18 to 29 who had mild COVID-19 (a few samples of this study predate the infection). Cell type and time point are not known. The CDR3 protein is CASSDGPSGVHYGYTF. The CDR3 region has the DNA TGTGCCAGCAGCGACGGGCCATCAGGGGTACACTATGGCTACACCTTC.